Here is one T cell receptor beta chain with its context. The data are from a study of T cells after somatic rescue of genetic block. Assay: immunoSEQ multiplex PCR; the TCRdb copy retains only in-frame clones and omits some. The table has approximately 70,000 clones, roughly 91% seen once. The ends lost 7 bases at V and 6 bases at J; junction bases unmatched: 7. CDR1 is MNHEY, CDR2 SVGAGI, per germline. The CDR3 totals 13 residues. The receptor comes from a man aged 30 to 45. V and J are TRBV6-5 and TRBJ2-7, with 9 bases lining up with TRBD1. Sequenced sample: peripheral blood mononuclear cells (PBMCs). CDR3 residues: CASTRDRAGEQYF. As DNA, the CDR3 is TGTGCCAGCACCAGGGACAGGGCTGGCGAGCAGTACTTC.